A single TCR beta chain is shown here with its context. The table came from immunoSEQ multiplex PCR; TCRdb's copy has only in-frame clones and leaves some out. Of about 73,000 clones listed, around nine tenths are singletons. This sample stems from a study of technical replicates of blood from a handful of donors. Trimming at V came to 4 bases and at J to 4 bases, leaving 3 bases not matched to a gene. The CDR3 runs 12 residues. Germline V gene lookup returns CDR1 SQVTM and CDR2 ANQGSEA. The sequenced sample was PBMCs. This chain links TRBV29-1 with TRBJ1-1, with TRBD1 matching over 7 bases. The TCR sequence derives from a human donor in good health. Some clones in this sample may be carry-over from other donors' samples. CDR3 bases: TGCAGCGTTGTAGGGGGCGTCACTGAAGCTTTCTTT. Its protein is CSVVGGVTEAFF. The variable domain in full, completed from reference TRBV29-1 and TRBJ1-1, reads SAVISQKPSRDICQRGTSLTIQCQVDSQVTMMFWYRQQPGQSLTLIATANQGSEATYESGFVIDKFPISRPNLTFSTLTVSNMSPEDSSIYLCSVVGGVTEAFFGQGTRLTVV.